The 17 T cell receptor beta chains below were found in one sample sequenced in a study of cytomegalovirus exposure and HLA in healthy donors. Sequencing was performed with immunoSEQ multiplex PCR; in TCRdb, only in-frame clones are kept and a portion is missing. This sample has a few hundred thousand clones; about 93% occur once, and the top ten carry 1% to 1.2%. The sample taken for sequencing was PBMCs. All receptors come from a woman aged 18-30 years in good health and CMV-seronegative.

The V gene is TRBV28, the J gene TRBJ1-5, with TRBD1 matching 7 bases. After removal of 6 bases from V and 1 base from J, the junction contained 3 bases not matched to a gene. The CDR3 is made up of 14 amino acids. Germline V gives CDR1 MDHEN, CDR2 SYDVKM. This CDR3 is CASSQGQSNQPQHF. CDR3 nucleotide sequence: TGTGCCAGCAGCCAGGGACAGAGCAATCAGCCCCAGCATTTT.

The chain has TRBV19 and TRBJ1-5; TRBD1 aligns across 9 bases. The CDR3 length is 17 residues. Germline lookup yields CDR1 LNHDA and CDR2 SQIVND (reference sequence). Losses at the gene ends were 5 bases for V and 4 bases for J; bases not matched to a gene: 12. CDR3: CASSPGTGFGGNQPQHF. In DNA form, the CDR3 reads TGTGCCAGTAGTCCCGGGACAGGGTTTGGAGGGAATCAGCCCCAGCATTTT.

This chain joins TRBV6-1 and TRBJ1-3, with 12 bases matching TRBD1. From germline, CDR1 is MNHNS and CDR2 SASEGT. CDR3 length: 20 amino acids. After removal of 4 bases from V and 4 bases from J, the junction contained 17 bases not matched to a gene. CDR3 loop: CASSGHTGTGGLRAGNTIYF. The CDR3 DNA follows: TGTGCCAGCAGTGGTCATACCGGGACAGGGGGCCTCAGAGCGGGAAACACCATATATTTT.

The chain is built from TRBV18 and TRBJ2-2; D uncertain. V gave up 4 bases and J gave up 0 bases, with 6 bases separating them. Germline CDR1 is KGHSH and CDR2 is LQKENI. This CDR3 spans 14 amino acids. CDR3 sequence reads: CASSLYSNTGELFF. For the CDR3, the DNA is TGTGCCAGCTCACTGTACTCGAACACCGGGGAGCTGTTTTTT.

The sample holds one count of this clone. The chain employs TRBV19 and TRBJ1-1, with 7 positions matching TRBD1. The length of the CDR3 is 14 residues. Trimming cost V 6 bases and J 5 bases; bases outside gene matches: 9. Germline lookup yields CDR1 LNHDA and CDR2 SQIVND (reference sequence). The CDR3 region is CASSLGTARTEAFF. The CDR3 DNA reads as TGTGCCAGTAGCCTAGGGACAGCACGGACTGAAGCTTTCTTT. Full variable domain (rest looked up from reference TRBV19 and TRBJ1-1): DGGITQSPKYLFRKEGQNVTLSCEQNLNHDAMYWYRQDPGQGLRLIYYSQIVNDFQKGDIAEGYSVSREKKESFPLTVTSAQKNPTAFYLCASSLGTARTEAFFGQGTRLTVV.

The V and J genes are TRBV27 and TRBJ2-2; D might be TRBD1 (5 bases). V was cut by 5 bases and J by 2 bases, with 9 bases left in between. CDR1 and CDR2 from the germline V gene are MNHEY and SMNVEV (reference sequence). CDR3 length: 14 amino acids. In DNA form, the CDR3 reads TGTGCCAGCAGTATCCAGGGAAACACCGGGGAGCTGTTTTTT. This codes for CASSIQGNTGELFF.

This clone was detected ten times or more. The genes are TRBV10-3 and TRBJ1-1; D perhaps matches TRBD1 (5 bases). CDR1 ENHRY and CDR2 SYGVKD come from the germline V gene. This CDR3 has 15 amino acids. V was shortened by 6 bases and J by 1 base, with 15 bases between the two germline ends. The CDR3 sequence: CAISSGGAWNTEAFF. DNA of the CDR3: TGTGCCATCAGCTCCGGAGGGGCATGGAACACTGAAGCTTTCTTT.

The V call is TRBV5-1, the J call TRBJ2-1; 10 nucleotides agree with TRBD2. There are 16 residues in the CDR3. Unmatched junction bases numbered 11, after V lost 5 bases and J lost 6 bases. The germline gives CDR1 SGHRS, CDR2 YFSETQ. The CDR3 region is CASSRQAGGGSNEQFF. As DNA, the CDR3 is TGCGCCAGCAGTCGCCAAGCGGGAGGGGGTTCCAATGAGCAGTTCTTC.

The rearrangement links TRBV2 to TRBJ1-5; no firm D call. V was cut by 7 bases and J by 5 bases, with 18 bases left in between. The CDR3 is 15 residues long. Germline loops: CDR1 SNHLY, CDR2 FYNNEI. CDR3 protein: CASKGSGARDQPQHF. CDR3 DNA sequence: TGTGCCAGCAAAGGGTCGGGAGCAAGGGATCAGCCCCAGCATTTT.

This clone has just one count. The chain recombines TRBV4-1 with TRBJ1-1; 11 nucleotides line up with TRBD1. From germline, CDR1 is MGHRA and CDR2 YSYEKL. This CDR3 spans 14 amino acids. Trimming cost V 3 bases and J 7 bases; bases outside gene matches: 4. The CDR3 sequence: CASSQGTGGYEAFF. The CDR3 DNA reads as TGCGCCAGCAGCCAGGGGACAGGGGGGTATGAAGCTTTCTTT.

For the CDR3, the DNA is TGTGCCAGCAGTGATAGGACAGCTCGTAATGAAAAACTGTTTTTT. Its protein is CASSDRTARNEKLFF. V is TRBV28 and J is TRBJ1-4; perhaps TRBD1 as D (6 bases). Germline V gives CDR1 MDHEN, CDR2 SYDVKM. Trimming removed 5 bases from V and 4 bases from J, with 14 bases in between. The CDR3 consists of 15 residues.

The rearrangement joins TRBV7-8 to TRBJ2-2, with TRBD2 matching over 12 bases. The CDR3 loop spans 15 amino acids. J was trimmed by 9 bases and V by 5 bases; bases with no gene match: 7. The germline V gene encodes CDR1 SGHVS and CDR2 FQNEAQ. CDR3 nucleotide sequence: TGTGCCAGCAGCCGAGGACTAGCGGGACGCAGGGAGCTGTTTTTT. This encodes CASSRGLAGRRELFF.

This clone has just a few counts. The rearrangement uses TRBV21-1 and TRBJ1-2; the tabulated D call, TRBD1, remains unverified against the DNA. TRBV21-1 is listed as a pseudogene. This CDR3 comprises 17 residues. CDR3 nucleotide sequence: TGTGCCAGCAGCAAATCTGGGGCAAACAGAGCTAACTATGGCTACACCTTC. It is translated as CASSKSGANRANYGYTF.

In its sample, this clone was seen once. This rearrangement joins TRBV28 to TRBJ1-2, with a tentative D call TRBD1 (6 bases). The germline V gene encodes CDR1 MDHEN and CDR2 SYDVKM. With 4 bases removed from V and 0 bases from J, the gap between germline ends came to 9 bases. The CDR3 covers 14 residues. The CDR3, as DNA: TGTGCCAGCAGTTCGAACAGGGCTAACTATGGCTACACCTTC. Protein: CASSSNRANYGYTF.

This clone was seen a handful of times. The rearrangement uses TRBV28 and TRBJ1-5; D call uncertain. The V gene's germline CDR1 is MDHEN and CDR2 SYDVKM. Trimming stripped 6 bases from V and 3 bases from J, with 3 bases between. The CDR3 is 11 amino acids. The CDR3 bases are TGTGCCAGCAGGGCCAATCAGCCCCAGCATTTT. Translation: CASRANQPQHF.

The chain employs TRBV6-6 and TRBJ1-1, with D uncertain. The germline V gene has CDR1 MNHNY and CDR2 SVGAGI (reference sequence). V lost 6 bases, J lost 5 bases, and 10 bases lay in between. The CDR3 contains 12 residues. The CDR3 region is CASRLRGTEAFF. CDR3 bases: TGTGCCAGCAGGTTACGAGGGACTGAAGCTTTCTTT.

Written as DNA, the CDR3 is TGCGCCAGCAGTGGGACAGCGGGGAATGAGCAGTTCTTC. Protein: CASSGTAGNEQFF. The chain links TRBV10-1 to TRBJ2-1, with D possibly TRBD2 on 7 matching bases. Looked up from germline, CDR1 is WNHNN and CDR2 is SYGVQD (reference sequence). Trimming took 4 bases from V and 7 from J, leaving 11 bases between them. CDR3 size: 13 residues.